Following are 21 T cell receptor beta chains from one sample sequenced in a study of blood T cell repertoires in COVID-19. Libraries were prepared by immunoSEQ multiplex PCR; TCRdb keeps only in-frame clonotypes and omits some of them. The sample holds 400,000 to 550,000 clones, about 90% seen once. The sequencing sample was made of PBMCs or T cells enriched from blood (not recorded which). The receptors come from a woman aged 18-35 years with acute COVID-19.

The rearrangement links TRBV7-9 to TRBJ2-7; D is undetermined. Trimming stripped 3 bases from V and 1 base from J, with 4 bases between. The germline V gene encodes CDR1 SEHNR and CDR2 FQNEAQ (reference sequence). CDR3 size: 12 residues. The DNA of the CDR3 is TGTGCCAGCAGCTTTTCGTCCTACGAGCAGTACTTC. Amino acid sequence: CASSFSSYEQYF.

In the case of this clone: Other DNA sequences from this sample encode an identical CDR3 as well. The gene calls are TRBV19 and TRBJ1-5; a possible D gene is TRBD1 (5 bases). The germline V gene encodes CDR1 LNHDA and CDR2 SQIVND (reference sequence). The CDR3 is 14 residues long. The V end was cut by 3 bases, the J end by 4 bases, with 10 bases between. The CDR3 nucleotides are TGTGCCAGTAGTATCGACAGTTATAATCAGCCCCAGCATTTT. This encodes CASSIDSYNQPQHF. Full variable domain (rest looked up from reference TRBV19 and TRBJ1-5): DGGITQSPKYLFRKEGQNVTLSCEQNLNHDAMYWYRQDPGQGLRLIYYSQIVNDFQKGDIAEGYSVSREKKESFPLTVTSAQKNPTAFYLCASSIDSYNQPQHFGDGTRLSIL.

The V gene is TRBV15, the J gene TRBJ2-1; TRBD2 matches 8 bases. The germline gives CDR1 LNHNV, CDR2 YYDKDF (reference sequence). The CDR3 runs to 16 residues. The ends lost 0 bases at V and 7 bases at J; junction bases unmatched: 8. CDR3 protein: CATSRDRLAGWNEQFF. The CDR3 DNA reads as TGTGCCACCAGCAGAGATCGGTTAGCGGGATGGAATGAGCAGTTCTTC.

This sequence joins TRBV7-2 and TRBJ2-7; 11 bases are a match to TRBD2. Germline values: CDR1 SGHTA, CDR2 FQGNSA. The V and J ends lost 5 bases and 2 bases, in that order; junction bases with no gene match: 2. CDR3 length: 14 amino acids. As DNA, the CDR3 is TGTGCCAGCAGCGGGACTAGCGGCGCCTACGAGCAGTACTTC. This codes for CASSGTSGAYEQYF.

This clone came up once. This chain uses TRBV3-1 (or the pseudogene TRBV3-2) with TRBJ2-3; 10 nucleotides agree with TRBD2. Germline values: CDR1 LGHDT, CDR2 YNNKEL (reference sequence). V lost 4 bases to trimming and J lost 5 bases; unmatched junction nucleotides: 9. The CDR3 sequence is 16 residues long. CDR3 coding DNA: TGTGCCAGCAGCCTTTGGTTAGCGGGGGGACAAGATACGCAGTATTTT. This encodes CASSLWLAGGQDTQYF.

This clone has more than one count but fewer than ten. The chain combines TRBV7-8 with TRBJ1-1; D may be TRBD1 (5 bases). Germline V gene data show CDR1 as SGHVS and CDR2 as FQNEAQ. The CDR3 is 14 amino acids. Trimming took 6 bases from V and 3 from J, leaving 14 bases between them. DNA for the CDR3: TGTGCCAGCAGGGTTTCAGGGTTGGACACTGAAGCTTTCTTT. Residues: CASRVSGLDTEAFF. The variable domain in full, completed from reference TRBV7-8 and TRBJ1-1, reads GAGVSQSPRYKVAKRGQDVALRCDPISGHVSLFWYQQALGQGPEFLTYFQNEAQLDKSGLPSDRFFAERPEGSVSTLKIQRTQQEDSAVYLCASRVSGLDTEAFFGQGTRLTVV.

V usage is TRBV30 and J usage is TRBJ1-5; no firm D call. Germline loops: CDR1 GTSNPN, CDR2 SVGIG (reference sequence). Trimming pared 2 bases from V and 4 bases from J, leaving 9 bases between. This CDR3 region has 13 residues. CDR3 nucleotides: TGTGCCTGGAGTACTAGGGTAAATCAGCCCCAGCATTTT. This codes for CAWSTRVNQPQHF.

This chain links TRBV27 with TRBJ1-2, with D unclear. From germline, CDR1 is MNHEY and CDR2 SMNVEV (reference sequence). CDR3 size: 14 residues. Trimming cost V 2 bases and J 2 bases, with 9 bases left between them. The CDR3 sequence: CASSLGPENYGYTF. DNA for the CDR3: TGTGCCAGCAGTTTAGGTCCGGAGAACTATGGCTACACCTTC.

About this clone itself: A much larger clone lies a single base off, so this may be a read error. This chain connects TRBV2 to TRBJ1-5, with unresolved D. V was cut by 6 bases and J by 0 bases, with 6 bases left in between. The CDR3 loop spans 13 amino acids. Looked up from germline, CDR1 is SNHLY and CDR2 is FYNNEI. CDR3 sequence reads: CASSPVSNQPQHF. The DNA for the CDR3 is TGTGCCAGCAGCCCGGTTAGCAATCAGCCCCAGCATTTT.

The chain links TRBV7-2 to TRBJ2-2; D ambiguous. CDR1 is SGHTA, CDR2 FQGNSA, per germline. Trimming removed 2 bases at V and 0 bases at J, with 10 bases between. This CDR3 spans 16 amino acids. The CDR3 sequence is CASSLSGGPNTGELFF. DNA for the CDR3: TGTGCCAGCAGCTTAAGTGGCGGTCCGAACACCGGGGAGCTGTTTTTT.

The gene calls are TRBV3-1 (or the pseudogene TRBV3-2) and TRBJ1-6; D gene unclear. This CDR3 has 19 amino acids. Germline CDR1 LGHDT, CDR2 YNNKEL (reference sequence). With 1 base removed from V and 0 bases from J, the gap between germline ends came to 16 bases. CDR3 residues: CASSQGEMLLLSYNSPLHF. CDR3 DNA: TGTGCCAGCAGCCAAGGGGAGATGTTGTTACTCTCCTATAATTCACCCCTCCACTTT.

This clone was picked up a small number of times. V gene TRBV6-5 combines with J gene TRBJ1-2; 7 bases match TRBD1. The CDR3 is 15 amino acids. Germline CDR1 is MNHEY and CDR2 is SVGAGI. The V gene end was trimmed by 4 bases and the J gene end by 0 bases; junction bases not matched to a gene: 5. The CDR3 DNA reads TGTGCCAGCAGTTCCTGGGACAGATCTAACTATGGCTACACCTTC. Residues: CASSSWDRSNYGYTF.

This sequence joins TRBV28 and TRBJ1-5, with 7 bases fitting TRBD1. The CDR3 has 15 residues. Trimming removed 5 bases from V and 0 bases from J; junction bases left unmatched: 4. CDR1 and CDR2 (germline): MDHEN, SYDVKM. Written as DNA, the CDR3 is TGTGCCAGCAGTCCGGGACAGTATAGCAATCAGCCCCAGCATTTT. Its protein is CASSPGQYSNQPQHF.

The rearrangement uses TRBV3-1 (or the pseudogene TRBV3-2) and TRBJ2-7, with 11 bases identical to TRBD2. The CDR3 is made up of 13 amino acids. J lost 2 bases, V lost 10 bases, and 4 bases had no gene match. CDR1 and CDR2 (germline): LGHDT, YNNKEL (reference sequence). The CDR3 DNA sequence: TGTGCCACCACGACTAGCGGGACCTACGAGCAGTACTTC. Protein product: CATTTSGTYEQYF.

The CDR3 DNA reads TGTGCCAGCAGCCAAGATTCCGGGTGGGATGGCTACACCTTC. Encoded protein: CASSQDSGWDGYTF. The J gene is TRBJ1-2, the V gene TRBV3-1 (or the pseudogene TRBV3-2); D uncertain. CDR3 length: 14 amino acids. The germline V gene encodes CDR1 LGHDT and CDR2 YNNKEL (reference sequence). Trimming removed 0 bases from V and 6 bases from J, with 11 bases in between.

This clone came up once. The J gene is TRBJ2-3, the V gene TRBV6-2 or TRBV6-3; 9 bases match TRBD2. Trimming at V came to 3 bases and at J to 2 bases, leaving 9 bases not matched to a gene. The CDR3 is 17 amino acids. Germline CDR1 MNHEY, CDR2 SVGEGT. The CDR3 DNA is TGTGCCAGCAGTTATTCCCTTACTAGCGGGTTCACAGATACGCAGTATTTT. It codes for CASSYSLTSGFTDTQYF.

The chain carries TRBV19 and TRBJ2-1, with TRBD1 as a possible D gene (6 bases). The germline V gene encodes CDR1 LNHDA and CDR2 SQIVND (reference sequence). The CDR3 runs to 15 residues. V gave up 7 bases and J gave up 10 bases, with 23 bases separating them. CDR3: CASTLLGGAPVEQFF. In nucleotides, the CDR3 is TGTGCCAGTACGCTTCTAGGGGGAGCCCCCGTCGAGCAGTTCTTC.

This chain links TRBV28 with TRBJ2-1, with 7 bases lining up with TRBD1. The length of the CDR3 is 12 residues. V lost 4 bases and J lost 14; bases outside the gene matches: 8. CDR1 is MDHEN, CDR2 SYDVKM, per germline. The chain's CDR3 is CASSSLSGTEFF. The CDR3 DNA is TGTGCCAGCAGTTCTCTATCCGGGACAGAGTTCTTC.

The chain uses TRBV30 and TRBJ2-2; D not certain. The V gene lost 4 bases and the J gene lost 5 bases, with 11 bases spanning the gap. CDR1 and CDR2 from the germline V gene are GTSNPN and SVGIG (reference sequence). This CDR3 contains 13 residues. CDR3 residues: CAWNFPGTGELFF. CDR3 DNA sequence: TGTGCCTGGAACTTCCCGGGTACCGGGGAGCTGTTTTTT.

The chain is built from TRBV7-9 and TRBJ1-2; no firm D call. The germline CDR1 and CDR2 sequences are SEHNR and FQNEAQ (reference sequence). CDR3 length: 16 amino acids. With 0 bases removed from V and 2 bases from J, the gap between germline ends came to 13 bases. The CDR3 nucleotides are TGTGCCAGCAGCTTAGCGCTGGAGGAATTGAACTATGGCTACACCTTC. It is translated as CASSLALEELNYGYTF.

This chain connects TRBV20-1 to TRBJ2-7, with TRBD2 matching 9 bases. The CDR3 sequence is 14 residues long. The germline V gene has CDR1 DFQATT and CDR2 SNEGSKA (reference sequence). V dropped 3 bases and J dropped 2; count of bases not matched to a gene: 5. CDR3 protein: CSASWTSVAYEQYF. The CDR3 nucleotides are TGCAGTGCTAGTTGGACTAGCGTTGCCTACGAGCAGTACTTC.